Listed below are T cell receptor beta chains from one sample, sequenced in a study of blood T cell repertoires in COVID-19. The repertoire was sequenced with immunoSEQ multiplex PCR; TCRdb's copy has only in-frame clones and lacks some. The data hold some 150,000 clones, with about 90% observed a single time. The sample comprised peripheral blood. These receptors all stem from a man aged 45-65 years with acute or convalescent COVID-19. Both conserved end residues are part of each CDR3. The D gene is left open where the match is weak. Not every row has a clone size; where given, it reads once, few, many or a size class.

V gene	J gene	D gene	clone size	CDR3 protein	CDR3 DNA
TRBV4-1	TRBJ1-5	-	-	CASSQVVGNQPQHF	TGCGCCAGCAGCCAAGTCGTCGGCAATCAGCCCCAGCATTTT
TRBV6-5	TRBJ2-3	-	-	CASSYSFSGRDTQYF	TGTGCCAGCAGTTACTCGTTCTCAGGGCGGGATACGCAGTATTTT
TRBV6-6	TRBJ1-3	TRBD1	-	CASSLGQAISGNTIYF	TGTGCCAGCTCCCTAGGACAGGCCATCTCTGGAAACACCATATATTTT
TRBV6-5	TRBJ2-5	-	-	CASSSQARETQYF	TGTGCCAGCAGCTCACAGGCTAGGGAGACCCAGTACTTC
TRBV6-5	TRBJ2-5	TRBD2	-	CATKAGGGRETQYF	TGTGCCACCAAAGCGGGAGGGGGGCGTGAGACCCAGTACTTC
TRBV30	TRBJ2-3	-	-	CAWSHGRTATDTQYF	TGTGCCTGGAGTCACGGGCGGACAGCCACAGATACGCAGTATTTT
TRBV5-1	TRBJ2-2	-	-	CASSLDPTRRRDGELFF	TGCGCCAGCAGCTTGGACCCGACGAGGAGGAGGGACGGGGAGCTGTTTTTT
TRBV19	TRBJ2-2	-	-	CASSIEERRSSTGELFF	TGTGCCAGTAGTATAGAGGAGCGGCGGTCGAGCACCGGGGAGCTGTTTTTT
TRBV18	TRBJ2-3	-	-	CASSPPGEDTQYF	TGTGCCAGCTCACCACCAGGGGAAGATACGCAGTATTTT
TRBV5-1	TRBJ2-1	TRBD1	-	CASSLVWDRGYNEQFF	TGCGCCAGCAGCTTGGTTTGGGACAGGGGATACAATGAGCAGTTCTTC
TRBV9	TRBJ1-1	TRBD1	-	CASSPQGGNTEAFF	TGTGCCAGCAGCCCCCAGGGGGGGAACACTGAAGCTTTCTTT
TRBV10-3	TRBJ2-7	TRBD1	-	CAISETGGGWTSYEQYF	TGTGCCATCAGTGAGACAGGGGGCGGGTGGACTTCCTACGAGCAGTACTTC
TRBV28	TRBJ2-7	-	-	CASSQSPDRTYEQYF	TGTGCCAGCAGCCAATCCCCCGACAGAACCTACGAGCAGTACTTC
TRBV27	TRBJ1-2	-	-	CASASASTYGYTF	TGTGCCAGCGCCAGCGCGAGTACCTATGGCTACACCTTC
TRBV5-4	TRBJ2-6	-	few	CASSPHRTFSGANVLTF	TGTGCCAGCAGCCCTCACAGGACCTTTTCTGGGGCCAACGTCCTGACTTTC
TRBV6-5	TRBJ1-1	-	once	CASTRTVTNTEAFF	TGTGCCAGCACCAGGACAGTCACGAACACTGAAGCTTTCTTT
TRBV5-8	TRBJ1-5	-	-	CASSLPGLPNQPQHF	TGTGCCAGCAGCTTGCCAGGTTTGCCTAATCAGCCCCAGCATTTT
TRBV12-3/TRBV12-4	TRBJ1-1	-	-	CASSFVGKTEAFF	TGTGCCAGCAGTTTCGTCGGGAAAACTGAAGCTTTCTTT
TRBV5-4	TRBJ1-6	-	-	CASRQSIVDSPLHF	TGTGCCAGCCGACAATCTATCGTGGATTCACCCCTCCACTTT
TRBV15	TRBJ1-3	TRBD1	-	CATSPTGGFSGNTIYF	TGTGCCACCAGCCCCACAGGGGGTTTTTCTGGAAACACCATATATTTT
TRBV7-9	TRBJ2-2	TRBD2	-	CASSSTSGGGELFF	TGTGCCAGCAGCTCCACTAGCGGAGGCGGGGAGCTGTTTTTT
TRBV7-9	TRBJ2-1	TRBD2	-	CASSPGTSGPYNEQFF	TGTGCCAGCAGCCCCGGGACTAGCGGGCCCTACAATGAGCAGTTCTTC
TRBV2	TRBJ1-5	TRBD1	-	CASRKGARGPQHF	TGTGCCAGCAGGAAGGGGGCCCGGGGGCCCCAGCATTTT
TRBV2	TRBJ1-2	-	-	CASSRIEGGNYGYTF	TGTGCCAGCAGCCGGATAGAAGGGGGTAACTATGGCTACACCTTC
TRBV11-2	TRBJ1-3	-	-	CASSLEGGDLANTIYF	TGTGCCAGCAGCTTAGAGGGGGGAGACTTGGCCAACACCATATATTTT
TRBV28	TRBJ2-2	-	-	CASSRLVGVNTGELFF	TGTGCCAGCAGTCGCCTGGTCGGGGTAAACACCGGGGAGCTGTTTTTT